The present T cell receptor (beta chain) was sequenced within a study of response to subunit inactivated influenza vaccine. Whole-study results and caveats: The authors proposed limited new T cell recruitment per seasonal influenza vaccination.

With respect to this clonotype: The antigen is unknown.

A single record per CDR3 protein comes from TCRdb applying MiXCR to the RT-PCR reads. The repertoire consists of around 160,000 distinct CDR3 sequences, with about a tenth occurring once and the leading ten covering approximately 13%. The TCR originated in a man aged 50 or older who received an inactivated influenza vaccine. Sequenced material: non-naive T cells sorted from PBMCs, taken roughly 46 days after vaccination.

Here the CDR3 DNA reads TGCGCCAGCAGCTTGGCTCCGGGACAGGGCTACAATGAGCAGTTCTTC. Encoded protein: CASSLAPGQGYNEQFF. This chain links TRBV5-1 with TRBJ2-1, with 9 bases lining up with TRBD1. CDR1 is SGHRS, CDR2 YFSETQ, per germline. CDR3 length: 16 amino acids. Trimming cost V 0 bases and J 3 bases; bases outside gene matches: 4.